What follows describes a single T cell receptor beta chain. Antigen specificity is unknown. CDR3 length equals 14 residues. CDR1 and CDR2 from the germline V gene are SGHRS and YFSETQ. Losses at the gene ends were 0 bases for V and 11 bases for J; bases not matched to a gene: 7. PCR was performed using 60 Vbeta and 13 Jbeta primers. Method: immunoSEQ multiplex PCR; TCRdb's copy keeps in-frame clones and lacks some. This table holds roughly 110,000 clones, over 65% found once. This entry is derived from a study of cytomegalovirus exposure and HLA in healthy donors. Broader study findings: The authors later linked a missense DCLRE1C variant to TCR beta V- and J-gene trimming.

The chain joins TRBV5-1 to TRBJ1-5; 8 bases are shared with TRBD1. Sequenced sample: PBMCs. This clonotype was obtained from a woman between 25 and 40 years old in good health and CMV-seropositive. In DNA, the CDR3 is TGCGCCAGCAGCTTGGCAGGGGGCGATTCGGCCCAGCATTTT. Translation: CASSLAGGDSAQHF.